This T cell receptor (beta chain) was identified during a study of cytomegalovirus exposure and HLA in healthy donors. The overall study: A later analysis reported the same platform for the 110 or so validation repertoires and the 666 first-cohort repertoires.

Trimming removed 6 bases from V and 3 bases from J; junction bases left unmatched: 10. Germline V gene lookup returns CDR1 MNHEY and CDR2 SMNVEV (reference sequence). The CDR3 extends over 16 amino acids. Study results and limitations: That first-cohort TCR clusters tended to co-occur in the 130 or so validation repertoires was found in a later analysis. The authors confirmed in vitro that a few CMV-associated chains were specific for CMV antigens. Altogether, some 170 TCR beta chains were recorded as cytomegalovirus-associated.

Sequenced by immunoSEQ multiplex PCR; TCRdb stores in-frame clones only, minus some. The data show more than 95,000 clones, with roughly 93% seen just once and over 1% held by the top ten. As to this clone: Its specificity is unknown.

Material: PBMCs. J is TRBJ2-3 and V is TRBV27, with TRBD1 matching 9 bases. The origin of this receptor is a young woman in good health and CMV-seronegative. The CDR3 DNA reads TGTGCCAGCAGATTGACGACAGGGGGAATAACAGATACGCAGTATTTT. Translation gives CASRLTTGGITDTQYF.